The 11 T cell receptor beta chains presented below share a single source sample, sequenced in a study of beta chain features in type 1 diabetes. Every isolated RNA sample was fully reverse transcribed, so sequencing captured expressed TCRB transcripts. Generated by immunoSEQ multiplex PCR, the TCRdb table keeps only in-frame clones and is missing some. The data show 200,000 to 250,000 clones, 25% to 30% seen once. The specimen was central memory CD4+ T cells from blood. The receptors were gathered from a man aged 25-45 years in good health.

The chain links TRBV6-5 to TRBJ1-2, with D unclear. This CDR3 region has 13 residues. V was cut by 8 bases and J by 6 bases, with 16 bases left in between. Germline assignment: CDR1 MNHEY and CDR2 SVGAGI. CDR3 region: CASSLATLDGYTF. The CDR3 nucleotides are TGTGCCAGCTCCCTCGCGACCCTTGATGGCTACACCTTC.

The chain has TRBV2 and TRBJ1-5, with D perhaps matching TRBD1 (6 bases). Germline V CDR1 and CDR2: SNHLY, FYNNEI. V was clipped by 3 bases and J by 3 bases, with 15 bases between them. This CDR3 is 16 amino acids long. In DNA form, the CDR3 reads TGTGCCAGCAGTGAGGGGGGCCAGGGTTTCAATCAGCCCCAGCATTTT. It is translated as CASSEGGQGFNQPQHF.

The table lists this clone with a few counts. The chain combines TRBV20-1 with TRBJ2-5, with D possibly called TRBD1 or TRBD2 (5 bases each). The CDR3 spans 11 residues. Trimming pared 8 bases from V and 7 bases from J, leaving 14 bases between. Germline lookup yields CDR1 DFQATT and CDR2 SNEGSKA (reference sequence). The CDR3 bases are TGCAGTCTTCGGTCGAGGGGGACCCAGTACTTC. Residues: CSLRSRGTQYF.

Concerning this clone: At the DNA level, this CDR3 is encoded by other sequences in the same sample as well. The rearrangement links TRBV30 to TRBJ2-7, with D hard to call. V was pared by 1 base and J by 2 bases, with 3 bases between. The CDR3 extends over 11 amino acids. The germline gives CDR1 GTSNPN, CDR2 SVGIG (reference sequence). The CDR3 DNA sequence: TGTGCCTGGAGTGCCGCCTACGAGCAGTACTTC. As protein: CAWSAAYEQYF.

This clone was seen many times. V and J are TRBV30 and TRBJ2-1; D is perhaps TRBD2 (6 bases). The V gene's germline CDR1 is GTSNPN and CDR2 SVGIG (reference sequence). V lost 0 bases and J lost 5, with 17 bases in between. The CDR3 has 16 amino acids. CDR3 DNA: TGTGCCTGGAGTGTACAGTGGCTAGCGCCTCACAATGAGCAGTTCTTC. Translation: CAWSVQWLAPHNEQFF.

Concerning this clone: Within the sample, other DNA sequences also encode this same CDR3. The chain combines TRBV29-1 with TRBJ2-1; possible D gene TRBD1, 6 bases. Trimming pared 2 bases from V and 2 bases from J, leaving 13 bases between. Germline V gene lookup returns CDR1 SQVTM and CDR2 ANQGSEA. The CDR3 runs to 15 residues. CDR3 loop: CSVEKQGGPYNEQFF. DNA of the CDR3: TGCAGCGTTGAAAAACAGGGTGGCCCCTACAATGAGCAGTTCTTC.

The chain carries TRBV9 and TRBJ2-3, with 8 bases identical to TRBD2. V shed 0 bases, J shed 4 bases, and the junction held 7 bases outside the gene matches. This CDR3 contains 16 residues. CDR1 and CDR2 from the germline V gene are SGDLS and YYNGEE. The CDR3 sequence: CASSVAGGDTADTQYF. The CDR3 coding sequence is TGTGCCAGCAGCGTAGCCGGGGGGGATACGGCAGATACGCAGTATTTT.

This clone was detected many times. The rearrangement links TRBV7-2 to TRBJ2-1; 7 bases match TRBD2. J gave up 7 bases and V 3 bases, and 6 bases lay outside the gene matches. Germline CDR1 is SGHTA and CDR2 is FQGNSA. This CDR3 region has 14 residues. The CDR3 DNA reads TGTGCCAGCAGCTTCCCGACTAGCAGGAATGAGCAGTTCTTC. It yields the protein CASSFPTSRNEQFF.

The chain recombines TRBV4-1 with TRBJ2-2, with 8 bases identical to TRBD2. Germline CDR1 reads MGHRA; CDR2 reads YSYEKL. Trimming removed 4 bases from V and 7 bases from J; junction bases left unmatched: 11. CDR3 size: 16 residues. CDR3 loop: CASSPPLRGGSGELFF. CDR3 coding DNA: TGCGCCAGCAGCCCACCCCTCCGGGGGGGCAGCGGGGAGCTGTTTTTT.

The chain employs TRBV6-6 and TRBJ1-2; D uncertain. In germline, CDR1 is MNHNY, CDR2 SVGAGI (reference sequence). The V gene lost 5 bases and the J gene lost 8 bases, with 9 bases spanning the gap. The CDR3 contains 11 residues. The CDR3 spells CASSKDGGYTF. Here the CDR3 DNA reads TGTGCCAGCAGTAAGGACGGGGGCTACACCTTC.

The chain employs TRBV21-1 and TRBJ1-2; the table's TRBD1 call for D was not verified on the DNA. TRBV21-1 is a recognized pseudogene. The CDR3 extends over 14 amino acids. CDR3 sequence (DNA): TGTGCCAGCAGTTTCACAGGGAGTAACTATGGCTACACCTTC. This sequence encodes CASSFTGSNYGYTF.